The clone carrying this T cell receptor beta chain was seen many times. What it binds is unknown. This CDR3 comprises 13 residues. Looked up from germline, CDR1 is SQVTM and CDR2 is ANQGSEA. The V end was cut by 2 bases, the J end by 5 bases, with 12 bases between. This sample was taken from a study of blood T cells in healthy people across ages. A second PCR of roughly 7 to 11 cycles used a sample-barcoded 5' primer and a J-beta primer mix. Each CDR3 protein is one row after TCRdb ran MiXCR on the 5' RACE reads. The table includes hundreds of thousands of distinct CDR3 sequences, roughly three fifths detected once. Findings and limits, study-wide: Greater diversity and more naive CD4+ cells were seen in long-lived donors than in aged donors.

The chain combines TRBV29-1 with TRBJ2-5; no clear D gene. The source of this sequence is a man in his forties in good health. The sequenced material came from blood. The CDR3 region is CSVEQRQAETQYF. In nucleotides, the CDR3 is TGCAGCGTTGAACAACGGCAGGCGGAGACCCAGTACTTC.